This TCR beta chain emerged from a study of blood T cell repertoires in COVID-19. Across the study: Sites across the United States, Italy and Spain contributed samples from acute and convalescent COVID-19.

Authors' processing steps: Estimation of nucleated cell counts was performed using reference gene primer amplification. This table comes from immunoSEQ multiplex PCR, and its TCRdb copy is limited to in-frame clones, with some not included. V and J calls and clone size follow that table, whereas D and trimming were derived from the DNA. This table holds 100,000 to 150,000 clones, around nine tenths found once. CDR3 length equals 14 residues. Deletions cut 0 bases from V and 0 bases from J, with 6 bases between. The germline V gene has CDR1 MGHRA and CDR2 YSYEKL. Seattle-derived patients entered the study during active infection and were followed longitudinally.

The sequence came from a man in his fifties or sixties with COVID-19, enrolled during active disease. Input material: peripheral blood. The rearrangement links TRBV4-1 to TRBJ2-7, with D unresolved. CDR3 amino acids: CASSQESRSYEQYF. The CDR3 DNA follows: TGCGCCAGCAGCCAAGAATCTCGCTCCTACGAGCAGTACTTC.